This note documents a single T cell receptor (beta chain) sequence. Its antigen is not known. A much bigger clone sits one base away, suggesting this may be a read error. The TCR beta cDNA libraries contained unique molecular identifiers. TCRdb ran MiXCR on the PCR reads and lists one entry per CDR3 protein. The repertoire holds about 200,000 distinct CDR3 sequences, with around 30% as singletons. This record comes from a study of post-analysis software for immune sequencing data. On the study more broadly: Clinical courses comprised relapsing-remitting, secondary progressive and progressive-relapsing multiple sclerosis.

Points from the study as a whole: Co-batched samples clustered tightly together by F measure. Among a handful of TRBV segments more frequent in patients than controls were TRBV5-6, TRBV5-1 and TRBV20-1.

CDR1 and CDR2 from the germline V gene are MNHEY and SVGAGI. The CDR3 length is 13 residues. The chain joins TRBV6-5 to TRBJ1-2, with 7 bases identical to TRBD1. What was sequenced was blood. The receptor was isolated from a girl aged 2-17 years with multiple sclerosis. This chain's CDR3 is CASSDRANYDYTF. The CDR3 DNA sequence: TGTGCCAGCAGTGACAGGGCTAACTATGACTACACCTTC.